This T cell receptor (beta chain) was recorded in a study of blood T cell repertoires in COVID-19 (dated by TCRdb to the early 2020s). Study-wide context: Samples covering the acute and convalescent phases of COVID-19 were provided by collaborators in the United States, Italy and Spain. The material from the prospective study consisted of cDNA or gDNA derived from T cells, B-cell-depleted T cells, or PBMCs. Subjects who had been exposed to COVID-19, were actively infected with it, or had recovered from it provided the deeply sampled blood TCRbeta repertoires that made up the dataset. The repertoires were released in a freely available public database intended as a resource for research on the immune response to SARS-CoV-2. The samples were drawn from two sources: the first 160 participants of the ongoing ImmuneRACE study, and 1,254 subjects contributed by 6 global collaborators. Sample metadata almost always included a de-identified subject ID, COVID-19 status, age in years and sex. Where available, HLA class I and class II types were taken from metadata supplied by the sample provider and were not determined by assay-based typing.

CDR3 length: 15 amino acids, cysteine to phenylalanine. CDR3 DNA only is kept here, 45 bases in frame from base 1. TCRbeta CDR3 regions were amplified from genomic DNA using the immunoSEQ Assay, a bias-controlled multiplex PCR. On the authors' methods: Within the assay, amplification of reference gene primers was used to estimate how many nucleated cells each sample contained. To quantify the absolute abundance of each unique TCRbeta CDR3 rearrangement, sequence reads were collapsed and filtered. Productive Simpson clonality was computed per sample as the square root of Simpson's diversity index over productive rearrangements. This is the immuneACCESS table as TCRdb keeps it, with only in-frame sequences that have V and J called. A part of the clones is gone; compared with another copy, unresolved V genes explain less than half, and the rest is unexplained. V, J and clone size are those of that table, while D and trimming were read from the DNA. The sample data list a few hundred thousand clones, and 86% of these were observed just once. The ten largest clones capture about 4.5% of the sample.

There are a few counts of this clone. The target of this receptor is not known. No base-level quality is on record; no much larger clone is a single base apart. Participants in the prospective study were enrolled through a virtual design, were aged roughly 18 to 100 years, and lived in 20 to 30 United States geographic areas. To assign participants to cohorts, the prospective study relied on clinical history that participants themselves reported in a screening survey and a study questionnaire. Exposed participants were defined as having been in contact with someone with a PCR-confirmed or clinician-diagnosed COVID-19 case within 2 weeks of study entry. Each participant in the prospective study had whole blood, serum and a nasopharyngeal or oropharyngeal swab collected by mobile phlebotomists. Over an approximately 2-month period, participants in the prospective study had the option of providing additional blood draws and questionnaires. Blood samples from the prospective study were shipped frozen or at room temperature prior to DNA extraction.

General findings and caveats noted by the study authors: How much clinical and demographic metadata was included differed by source and by participant, and the metadata was provided uncurated.

The rearrangement combines TRBV12-1 with TRBJ2-7; no DNA check was done on the table's D call, TRBD2. TRBV12-1 corresponds to a pseudogene. The sequence derives from a young woman who had been exposed to COVID-19. Sequencing was performed on PBMCs or T cells enriched from blood (not recorded which). This receptor has the CDR3 CASSPGTSGVHEQYF. The DNA sequence follows: TGTGCCAGCAGCCCCGGGACTAGCGGGGTCCACGAGCAGTACTTC.